These T cell receptor beta chains were read from a single sample in a study of CD8+ T cells in alopecia areata. The repertoire was sequenced with immunoSEQ multiplex PCR; TCRdb's copy has only in-frame clones and lacks some. The profile shows 150,000 to 200,000 clones, 50% to 60% of them singletons. The sequencing used CD4+ T cells sorted from blood, collected at week 0. These receptors originate from a human donor with alopecia areata. The CDR3 runs from the conserved cysteine through the conserved F or W. The D gene is left open where the match is weak. Clone size is not always given. Where it is, it says once, few, many or a class for expanded clones.

d_call clone_size j_call v_call cdr3_nt cdr3_aa
NA NA TRBJ1-1 TRBV30 TGTGCCTGGATCCCCAAGGGGGGAACTGAAGCTTTCTTT CAWIPKGGTEAFF
NA few TRBJ2-7 TRBV14 TGTGCCAGCAGCCGAGAAGGGGACGGGAGCTCCTACGAGCAGTACTTC CASSREGDGSSYEQYF
NA NA TRBJ2-7 TRBV6-6 TGTGCCACCTCAACCCAGGGGTTGATCTCCTACGAGCAGTACTTC CATSTQGLISYEQYF
NA many TRBJ2-5 TRBV15 TGTGCCACCAGCAAGGGGCTTACAGAGACCCAGTACTTC CATSKGLTETQYF
TRBD1 NA TRBJ1-1 TRBV19 TGTGCCAGTAGTCCGTGGGACAGGGAAGCTTTCTTT CASSPWDREAFF
NA NA TRBJ2-6 TRBV19 TGTGCCAGTAGTGGTAGTTTGGGCTTTGTCAACGTCCTGACTTTC CASSGSLGFVNVLTF
NA NA TRBJ2-7 TRBV5-1 TGCGCCAGCAGCTTGGTCCAGGAGTACGAGCAGTACTTC CASSLVQEYEQYF
TRBD2 NA TRBJ2-1 TRBV29-1 TGCAGCGTTGCGAAGGCTAGCGGGGGGGCAGACAATGAGCAGTTCTTC CSVAKASGGADNEQFF
NA NA TRBJ1-2 TRBV5-4 TGTGCCAGCAGCTTGGATGCGTTGTATGGCTACACCTTC CASSLDALYGYTF
NA NA TRBJ2-5 TRBV15 TGTGCCACCAGCAGGGGAGTTTACCAAGAGACCCAGTACTTC CATSRGVYQETQYF
NA few TRBJ1-1 TRBV29-1 TGCAGCACCCGCCGTAGGGGGGCTGGCACTGAAGCTTTCTTT CSTRRRGAGTEAFF
TRBD1 NA TRBJ1-2 TRBV19 TGTGCCAGTACGGGACAGGCAGCGAGCGGTAACTATGGCTACACCTTC CASTGQAASGNYGYTF
NA few TRBJ2-7 TRBV2 TGTGCCAGCAGCAGGGCCCCCGAGCAGTACTTC CASSRAPEQYF
NA NA TRBJ1-2 TRBV5-1 TGCGCCAGCACGGCTACTAACTATGGCTACACCTTC CASTATNYGYTF
NA NA TRBJ1-5 TRBV4-1 TGCGCCAGCAGCCAATCCCCCAATCAGCCCCAGCATTTT CASSQSPNQPQHF
NA NA TRBJ1-2 TRBV6-5 TGTGCCAGCAGTTACTCGATGGTGTTCAGGGACGGCTACACCTTC CASSYSMVFRDGYTF
NA NA TRBJ1-2 TRBV5-5 TGTGCCAGCAGCTTGGTCGGGGTAACTGGCTACACCTTC CASSLVGVTGYTF
TRBD1 NA TRBJ2-1 TRBV6-6 TGTGCCAGCAGCCCGGGACAGGGGATAAGTGAGCAGTTCTTC CASSPGQGISEQFF
NA few TRBJ1-1 TRBV15 TGTGCCACCAGCAGAGACCTCTCATTGAACACTGAAGCTTTCTTT CATSRDLSLNTEAFF
NA NA TRBJ2-7 TRBV9 TGTGCCAGCAGCGTAGGTCGGGTCCCTGAGGAGCAGTACTTC CASSVGRVPEEQYF
NA few TRBJ2-3 TRBV7-3 TGTGCCAGCAGCCCCATGGGACGGGGGAGCACAGATACGCAGTATTTT CASSPMGRGSTDTQYF
NA medium-sized TRBJ1-1 TRBV27 TGTGCCAGCAGTTTGCGGTTGGGGAACACTGAAGCTTTCTTT CASSLRLGNTEAFF
NA few TRBJ1-3 TRBV6-1 TGTGCCAGCAGTGTCGCGGCCTCTGGAAACACCATATATTTT CASSVAASGNTIYF
NA NA TRBJ2-7 TRBV14 TGTGCCAGCAGCCTGGGACTGATCTCCTACGAGCAGTACTTC CASSLGLISYEQYF
NA NA TRBJ1-2 TRBV20-1 TGCAAGGTCGGGGGTGGCTACACCTTC CKVGGGYTF
TRBD1 few TRBJ1-5 TRBV29-1 TGCAGCGTTGGAGGGACAGACAATCAGCCCCAGCATTTT CSVGGTDNQPQHF
TRBD2 NA TRBJ2-5 TRBV29-1 TGCAGCGCCCGGGGGGGCCCGGAGACCCAGTACTTC CSARGGPETQYF
NA NA TRBJ2-7 TRBV9 TGTGCCAGCAGCGTAGAAGGGGAAGACTACGAGCAGTACTTC CASSVEGEDYEQYF
NA NA TRBJ2-2 TRBV30 TGTGCCTGGAGTCACACCGGGGAGCTGTTTTTT CAWSHTGELFF
TRBD1 NA TRBJ1-6 TRBV5-1 TGCGCCAGCAGCTGGACAGGACGTACGGTTTCACCCCTCCACTTT CASSWTGRTVSPLHF
NA NA TRBJ1-5 TRBV7-9 TGTGCCAGCAACCAGGGTTCGAATCAGCCCCAGCATTTT CASNQGSNQPQHF
NA NA TRBJ1-5 TRBV25-1 TGTGCCAGCAGACAAGGGGATCAGCCCCAGCATTTT CASRQGDQPQHF
NA few TRBJ1-1 TRBV29-1 TGCAGCGTTGAAGGCGGGGGCCGACGGAACACTGAAGCTTTCTTT CSVEGGGRRNTEAFF
NA NA TRBJ1-6 TRBV28 TGTGCCAGCAGTCCCCCGTATGAGGCCCTCCACTTT CASSPPYEALHF
NA NA TRBJ2-3 TRBV11-3 TGTGCCAGCAGCCCAGCCCAGGGTACGCAGTATTTT CASSPAQGTQYF
NA once TRBJ1-4 TRBV5-1 TGCGCCAGCAGCTTGGATCGTGGGCCGCGGGGAGGTGAAAAACTGTTTTTT CASSLDRGPRGGEKLFF
TRBD1 few TRBJ2-1 TRBV10-2 TGCGCCAGCAGTGCATTTGGACAGGGGGGCAATGAGCAGTTCTTC CASSAFGQGGNEQFF
NA NA TRBJ1-2 TRBV5-6 TGTGCCAGCAGCTTGGGACAGCCCGGGCTGGGAGGCTACACCTTC CASSLGQPGLGGYTF
NA NA TRBJ1-2 TRBV6-5 TGTGCCAGCGGAGTAGGAGGGACTAACTATGGCTACACCTTC CASGVGGTNYGYTF
TRBD2 NA TRBJ2-5 TRBV6-5 TGTGCCAGCAGTTCGAGCGGGGGCCGTGTAGAGACCCAGTACTTC CASSSSGGRVETQYF
TRBD1 NA TRBJ1-6 TRBV18 TGTGCCAGCTCCGGACAGGGCAATTCACCCCTCCACTTT CASSGQGNSPLHF
TRBD1 NA TRBJ1-6 TRBV6-5 TGTGCCAGCAGTTACTCAGGACAGGGAAATTCACCCCTCCACTTT CASSYSGQGNSPLHF
TRBD1 NA TRBJ2-2 TRBV19 TGTGCCAGTAGGGGGACAGTGGGTTACACCGGGGAGCTGTTTTTT CASRGTVGYTGELFF
NA NA TRBJ2-5 TRBV6-5 TGTGCCAGCAGTCGGGACCGCCAAGAGACCCAGTACTTC CASSRDRQETQYF
NA NA TRBJ1-4 TRBV29-1 TGCAGCGTGGGCCCCCCCCCGGGGGCAGGGAAAGAAAAACTGTTTTTT CSVGPPPGAGKEKLFF
NA many TRBJ2-2 TRBV2 TGTGCCAGCAGTGGTAACCGACTGGACACCGGGGAGCTGTTTTTT CASSGNRLDTGELFF
NA NA TRBJ1-2 TRBV30 TGTGCCGGATTAAGTCTTAACTATGGCTACACCTTC CAGLSLNYGYTF
NA once TRBJ1-1 TRBV20-1 TGCAGTGGTAGGGGGAACACTGAAGCTTTCTTT CSGRGNTEAFF
TRBD1 NA TRBJ1-2 TRBV5-1 TGCGCCAGCAGCTTGGACAGGGGAAATCAAGGCTACACCTTC CASSLDRGNQGYTF